The sequence of this T cell receptor beta chain was determined in a study of response to subunit inactivated influenza vaccine. MiXCR, applied by TCRdb to the RT-PCR reads, yields one record per CDR3 protein. The sample includes hundreds of thousands of distinct CDR3 sequences, 14% of them seen just once. From germline, CDR1 is LNHNV and CDR2 YYDKDF (reference sequence). V lost 0 bases to trimming and J lost 5 bases, with 13 bases between them. This CDR3 is 15 amino acids long. The sample consisted of PBMCs from blood, taken 14 days before vaccination. This chain joins TRBV15 and TRBJ2-5; D ambiguous. This receptor was taken from a man aged 45-65 years who received an inactivated influenza vaccine. Here the CDR3 reads CATSRDHSSVETQYF. DNA for the CDR3: TGTGCCACCAGCAGAGATCATTCTTCAGTGGAGACCCAGTACTTC.